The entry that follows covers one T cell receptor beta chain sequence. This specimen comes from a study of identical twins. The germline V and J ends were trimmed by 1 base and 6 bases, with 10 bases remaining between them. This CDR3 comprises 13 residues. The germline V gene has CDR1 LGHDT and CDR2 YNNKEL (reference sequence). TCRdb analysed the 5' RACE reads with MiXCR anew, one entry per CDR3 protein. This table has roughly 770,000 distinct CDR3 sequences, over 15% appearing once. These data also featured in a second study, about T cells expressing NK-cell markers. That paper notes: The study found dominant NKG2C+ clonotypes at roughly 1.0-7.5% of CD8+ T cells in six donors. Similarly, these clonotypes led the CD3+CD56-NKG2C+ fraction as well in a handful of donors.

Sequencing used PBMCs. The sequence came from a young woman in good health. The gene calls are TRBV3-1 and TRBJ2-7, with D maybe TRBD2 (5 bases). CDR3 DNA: TGTGCCAGCAGCCAAGTTCTTGGGAGCGAGCAGTACTTC. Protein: CASSQVLGSEQYF.